This TCR beta chain was found in a study of blood T cell repertoires in COVID-19 (TCRdb year 2020). Study-level background: The collaborator samples originated in the United States, Italy and Spain and spanned the acute and convalescent phases of COVID-19. The repertoires were released in a freely available public database meant as a resource for research on the immune response to SARS-CoV-2. Where available, HLA class I and class II types were obtained from metadata supplied by the sample provider rather than from assay-based typing. Deeply sampled blood TCRbeta repertoires from subjects exposed to, actively infected with, or recovered from COVID-19 were included in the dataset. The samples were drawn from two sources: the first 160 participants of the ongoing ImmuneRACE study, and 950 to 1,500 subjects contributed by 6 global collaborators. Nearly every sample came with metadata listing a de-identified subject ID, COVID-19 status, age in years and sex. The prospective study material was composed of cDNA or gDNA derived from T cells, B-cell-depleted T cells, or PBMCs.

In regard to this clone: Its antigen is still unknown. Base-call qualities are not available, and no considerably larger clone is one nucleotide away.

Each collaborating institution followed its own protocols to collect whole blood in K2EDTA tubes. Collaborator samples were shipped for TCRbeta analysis as frozen whole blood, isolated PBMCs, or DNA extracted from either sample type. What the research found in general, with its limitations: How much clinical and demographic metadata was included differed by source and by participant, and the metadata was provided uncurated.

Taken from the germline V gene, the CDR1 and CDR2 loops are MGHRA and YSYEKL. Trimming removed 2 bases from V and 6 bases from J, leaving 20 bases between the germline ends. The CDR3 spans 17 residues, from the cysteine through the phenylalanine. The read is trimmed to its CDR3 DNA, 51 bases read in frame from base 1. TCRbeta CDR3 regions were amplified from genomic DNA using the immunoSEQ Assay, a bias-controlled multiplex PCR. On the study's bioinformatics: Within the assay, amplification of reference gene primers was used to estimate how many nucleated cells each sample contained. To quantify the absolute abundance of each unique TCRbeta CDR3 rearrangement, sequence reads were collapsed and filtered. For each sample, productive Simpson clonality was calculated as the square root of Simpson's diversity index over productive rearrangements. TCRdb took over this immuneACCESS table, retaining in-frame rearrangements with V and J assigned. Such tables are incomplete; in checked studies, under half of the missing clones stem from an unresolved V gene, and the remainder is unexplained. V, J and clone size are those of that table, while D and trimming were read from the DNA. Here the sample has under 200,000 clones; roughly 84% occur a single time. The top ten constitute approximately 7% of the sample.

This clonotype originated in a man aged 50-59 years with active or convalescent COVID-19. Sequencing input: peripheral blood. The sequence links TRBV4-1 to TRBJ1-5; possibly the D gene is TRBD1, per 6 matching bases. The sequenced DNA is TGCGCCAGCAGCCAAACCGGGCCGGACAGACGAATTCAGCCCCAGCATTTT. Translated, it reads CASSQTGPDRRIQPQHF.